This TCR beta chain came from a study of shared clonotypes between healthy human individuals. Study conclusions and caveats: The naive CD4 repertoires of a handful of donors were compared, and around 4.9% of clonotypes were shared. On the whole, naive subsets had larger estimated richness than memory subsets had.

CD45RO-negative, CCR7-positively selected cells formed the naive CD8 fraction, excluding terminally differentiated effector memory CD45RA+ cells. Free of recent acute infections or vaccinations, the donors were healthy HIV-negative adults. Comments on this clone: Its antigen is not known.

The protocol was immunoSEQ multiplex PCR, while the TCRdb copy is restricted to in-frame clones and leaves out a portion. The sample yields hundreds of thousands of clones, approximately 96% seen once. The clonotype originates from a woman aged 25 to 39 in good health. What was sequenced was naive CD8+ T cells sorted from blood.

CDR3 region: CASSLAGWAHEQYF. CDR3 coding DNA: TGTGCCAGCAGTTTAGCGGGGTGGGCCCACGAGCAGTACTTC. This chain connects TRBV28 to TRBJ2-7; TRBD2 might be the D (6 bases). Germline CDR1 reads MDHEN; CDR2 reads SYDVKM. With 2 bases removed from V and 5 bases from J, the gap between germline ends came to 13 bases. CDR3 length: 14 residues.